The T cell receptor beta chain under discussion was sequenced for a study of blood T cell repertoires in COVID-19. Study background: Specimens from acute and convalescent COVID-19 originated in the United States, Italy and Spain. T cells, B-cell-depleted T cells, or PBMCs supplied cDNA or gDNA.

As processed by the authors: By means of reference gene primer amplification, nucleated cell counts were estimated. The repertoire was sequenced with immunoSEQ multiplex PCR; TCRdb's copy has only in-frame clones and lacks some. V, J and clone size reflect that table, while D and trimming were determined from the DNA. The sample yields 200,000 to 300,000 clones, 75% to 90% seen once. The ends were cut back, 1 base at V and 2 bases at J, with 4 bases in the middle. CDR1 is LNHNV, CDR2 YYDKDF, per germline (reference sequence). The CDR3 has 13 amino acids. Input material: peripheral blood. The TCR sequence derives from a woman aged 40 to 50 with acute or convalescent COVID-19. This chain joins TRBV15 and TRBJ2-3; D unresolved. In DNA, the CDR3 is TGTGCCACCAGCAGAGCCTTCACAGATACGCAGTATTTT. Residues: CATSRAFTDTQYF.